This TCR beta chain was obtained from a study of OX40 agonist ivuxolimab in advanced cancers. Study-wide findings and caveats: On average, CD8+ T cells had more expanded clones than CD4+. Part of the nonresponder group also had normalized T-cell clonal expansion that was low.

Repertoires were generated with immunoSEQ multiplex PCR, while TCRdb's copy carries only in-frame clones and drops some. The listing records 75 to 100 clones. This CDR3 comprises 16 residues. Between the trimmed V and J ends, which lost 7 bases and 4 bases, there was a span of 21 bases. Germline CDR1 reads SSHAT; CDR2 reads FNYEAQ (reference sequence). On this clone: What it recognizes is unknown.

The source of this sequence is an adult with an advanced solid tumor such as melanoma, head and neck, liver or kidney cancer. The gene calls are TRBV7-7 and TRBJ2-3; a possible D gene is TRBD2 (6 bases). This specimen was collected in a trial of the OX40 agonist ivuxolimab. CDR3 sequence (DNA): TGTGCCAGCACCTCGGGACTGTATCAGAGGTCAGATACGCAGTATTTT. Protein sequence: CASTSGLYQRSDTQYF. Complete variable domain (other parts from reference TRBV7-7 and TRBJ2-3): GAGVSQSPRYKVTKRGQDVTLRCDPISSHATLYWYQQALGQGPEFLTYFNYEAQPDKSGLPSDRFSAERPEGSISTLTIQRTEQRDSAMYRCASTSGLYQRSDTQYFGPGTRLTVL.